This entry lists 14 T cell receptor beta chains sequenced from one sample in a study of control samples from healthy donors and cancer patients. Assay: immunoSEQ multiplex PCR; the TCRdb copy retains only in-frame clones and omits some. The table lists tens of thousands of clones, approximately 89% of them singletons, with roughly 5.5% in the top ten. Sequencing was carried out using PBMCs. The receptor source for this set is a man aged 55 to 70 with colorectal cancer.

CDR3 bases: TGTGCCAGCAGCTTATTTACAGGGAATGGCTACACCTTC. It translates to CASSLFTGNGYTF. The chain uses TRBV11-2 and TRBJ1-2, with D possibly matching TRBD1 (6 bases). This CDR3 spans 13 amino acids. Trimming removed 2 bases at V and 6 bases at J, with 10 bases between. Germline CDR1 and CDR2: SGHAT and FQNNGV.

This clone has only a few counts. The rearrangement joins TRBV10-1 to TRBJ2-3; D gene unclear. This CDR3 has 13 residues. V lost 6 bases to trimming and J lost 1 base, with 8 bases between them. Per germline, CDR1 WNHNN and CDR2 SYGVQD (reference sequence). The CDR3 bases are TGCGCCAGCAGAGAACCGGGCACAGATACGCAGTATTTT. This translates into CASREPGTDTQYF.

The J gene is TRBJ1-1, the V gene TRBV19; perhaps TRBD1 as D (5 bases). The germline V and J ends were trimmed by 8 bases and 7 bases, with 17 bases remaining between them. Germline values: CDR1 LNHDA, CDR2 SQIVND (reference sequence). This CDR3 is built from 13 residues. The CDR3 here is CASPRRDGSEAFF. The CDR3, as DNA: TGTGCCAGTCCCCGGAGGGACGGCAGTGAAGCTTTCTTT.

This rearrangement joins TRBV7-9 to TRBJ2-7; 7 bases match TRBD2. The CDR3 consists of 16 residues. V was clipped by 4 bases and J by 2 bases; unmatched bases: 11. The germline V gene encodes CDR1 SEHNR and CDR2 FQNEAQ (reference sequence). This CDR3 reads CASSSGRSGAPYEQYF. CDR3 in DNA: TGTGCCAGCAGCTCGGGACGGAGCGGGGCACCCTACGAGCAGTACTTC.

The CDR3 is CAIRGTGDQPQHF. For the CDR3, the DNA is TGTGCCATCAGAGGGACAGGAGATCAGCCCCAGCATTTT. The chain combines TRBV10-3 with TRBJ1-5, with 8 bases fitting TRBD1. After removal of 6 bases from V and 5 bases from J, the junction contained 3 bases not matched to a gene. This CDR3 region has 13 residues. Germline V gene lookup returns CDR1 ENHRY and CDR2 SYGVKD.

The rearrangement joins TRBV7-3 to TRBJ1-6; D perhaps matches TRBD1 (6 bases). The V end was cut by 5 bases, the J end by 9 bases, with 20 bases between. The CDR3 length is 16 residues. Germline V gene data show CDR1 as SGHTA and CDR2 as FQGTGA. CDR3: CASSIGGGTGGSPLHF. In DNA form, the CDR3 reads TGTGCCAGCAGCATAGGTGGGGGCACGGGTGGTTCACCCCTCCACTTT.

The chain has TRBV25-1 and TRBJ1-3; maybe TRBD1 (5 bases). This CDR3 is 16 amino acids long. V was cut by 5 bases and J by 0 bases, with 14 bases left in between. The germline gives CDR1 MGHDK, CDR2 SYGVNS. CDR3 coding DNA: TGTGCCAGCAGTCCCCGACAGTTTAGCTCTGGAAACACCATATATTTT. It codes for CASSPRQFSSGNTIYF.

The chain has TRBV6-2 or TRBV6-3 and TRBJ1-6, with TRBD1 identical over 9 bases. CDR1 MNHEY and CDR2 SVGEGT come from the germline V gene. V was pared by 5 bases and J by 9 bases, with 11 bases of the junction left unmatched. The CDR3 contains 16 residues. The CDR3 sequence is CASSLLATGGSSPLHF. The CDR3 DNA sequence: TGTGCCAGCAGTCTACTGGCGACAGGGGGTAGTTCACCCCTCCACTTT.

This chain connects TRBV7-2 to TRBJ2-7, with 11 nucleotides matching TRBD1. Germline V CDR1 and CDR2: SGHTA, FQGNSA. Unmatched junction bases numbered 8, after V lost 5 bases and J lost 5 bases. This CDR3 region has 15 residues. The CDR3: CASSPRTGGVHEQYF. The DNA for the CDR3 is TGTGCCAGCAGCCCACGGACAGGGGGCGTCCACGAGCAGTACTTC.

This clone was recorded once. The chain recombines TRBV19 with TRBJ1-5, with D perhaps matching TRBD1 (6 bases). The CDR3 spans 14 residues. Looked up from germline, CDR1 is LNHDA and CDR2 is SQIVND (reference sequence). Trimming took 8 bases from V and 5 from J, leaving 16 bases between them. The CDR3, as DNA: TGTGCCAGTCAGGGGCAGGCTTATCATCAGCCCCAGCATTTT. Translated, it gives CASQGQAYHQPQHF.

This sequence joins TRBV7-8 and TRBJ1-6; D unclear. The germline V gene has CDR1 SGHVS and CDR2 FQNEAQ. CDR3 length equals 13 residues. V was trimmed by 8 bases and J by 5 bases, leaving 10 bases between them. Here the CDR3 DNA reads TGTGCCAGCCGGGTGTCCGATAATTCACCCCTCCACTTT. Translating it yields CASRVSDNSPLHF.

This clone was seen once. V is TRBV10-3 and J is TRBJ2-3; TRBD1 or TRBD2 may be the D gene (6 bases each). Looked up from germline, CDR1 is ENHRY and CDR2 is SYGVKD. This CDR3 region has 16 residues. Trimming pared 3 bases from V and 1 base from J, leaving 14 bases between. CDR3 in amino acids: CAISERGVGRTDTQYF. For the CDR3, the DNA is TGTGCCATCAGTGAAAGGGGGGTGGGGCGCACAGATACGCAGTATTTT.

The gene calls are TRBV7-3 and TRBJ2-7, with unresolved D. In germline, CDR1 is SGHTA, CDR2 FQGTGA. CDR3 length: 11 residues. Trimming took 5 bases from V and 1 from J, leaving 3 bases between them. CDR3 DNA sequence: TGTGCCAGCAGCCCTTCCTACGAGCAGTACTTC. Translation gives CASSPSYEQYF.

J is TRBJ2-5 and V is TRBV7-2; D gene ambiguous. Germline CDR1 and CDR2: SGHTA and FQGNSA. The V end lost 5 bases, the J end lost 4 bases, and 14 bases lay between the germline ends. The CDR3 spans 14 residues. The CDR3 coding sequence is TGTGCCAGCAGCCTATCCCCCCAACGAGAGACCCAGTACTTC. Its translation is CASSLSPQRETQYF. The complete variable domain, with remaining parts taken from reference TRBV7-2 and TRBJ2-5, reads GAGVSQSPSNKVTEKGKDVELRCDPISGHTALYWYRQSLGQGLEFLIYFQGNSAPDKSGLPSDRFSAERTGGSVSTLTIQRTQQEDSAVYLCASSLSPQRETQYFGPGTRLLVL.